This T cell receptor beta chain was sequenced in a study of shared clonotypes between healthy human individuals. At the level of the study: Donors had three CD4 naive, three CD4 memory, two CD8 naive and one CD8 memory plate apiece.

Clones were sequenced by immunoSEQ multiplex PCR, and TCRdb holds only the in-frame ones, with some missing. The sample has hundreds of thousands of clones, about 97% seen once. Notes on the study in general: When compared with the clonotypes that were shared by all four sorted-subset donors, the non-shared clonotypes turned out to have lower generation probabilities. The study found about 5% of naive CD4 clonotypes shared across a handful of donors.

Concerning this clone itself: Its antigen remains unidentified.

Trimming removed 6 bases at V and 5 bases at J, with 15 bases between. The CDR3 consists of 14 residues. The V gene's germline CDR1 is SGHRS and CDR2 YFSETQ. Sample: naive CD4+ T cells sorted from blood. As to subset: CD45RA+ positively selected. The chain carries TRBV5-1 and TRBJ2-1; D remains unclear. The clonotype comes from a woman aged 30 to 39 in good health. The CDR3 spells CASTDPGGHNEQFF. The CDR3 coding sequence is TGCGCCAGCACCGACCCGGGCGGCCACAATGAGCAGTTCTTC.